This TCR beta chain was profiled in a study of OX40 agonist ivuxolimab in advanced cancers. Study-wide context: Aged roughly 20 to 85 with a mean of roughly 63 years, they were 75% to 85% male. Findings of the study overall: Researchers report that CD8+ T cells had, on average, more expanded clones than CD4+.

Comment on this clone: The antigen remains undetermined.

This CDR3 contains 21 residues. Some clones are missing from TCRdb's copy, which holds only in-frame ones; the method was immunoSEQ multiplex PCR. In the table there are about 47,000 clones, around 85% of which are singletons. The source material was CD4+ or CD8+ T cells sorted from blood, sampled in a trial of the OX40 agonist ivuxolimab. The sequence came from an adult with an advanced solid tumor such as melanoma, head and neck, liver or kidney cancer. The chain joins TRBV21-1 to TRBJ2-2; TRBD2 is the table's D call, not checked against the DNA. TRBV21-1 is a documented pseudogene. The CDR3 spells CASSKSLRRLAGASNTGELFF. The CDR3 DNA follows: TGTGCCAGCAGCAAAAGCCTCCGGAGACTAGCGGGAGCATCGAACACCGGGGAGCTGTTTTTT.